The 29 T cell receptor beta chains below were found in one sample sequenced in a study of cytomegalovirus exposure and HLA in healthy donors. Some clones are missing from TCRdb's copy, which holds only in-frame ones; the method was immunoSEQ multiplex PCR. The repertoire holds 100,000 or so clones, with roughly 90% as singletons. Sequencing used PBMCs. These receptors came from a man in his late teens or twenties in good health and CMV-seropositive.

V usage is TRBV14 and J usage is TRBJ2-1, with D perhaps matching TRBD1 (6 bases). The CDR3 has 18 amino acids. Germline V gives CDR1 SGHDN, CDR2 FVKESK. V lost 1 base and J lost 6, with 22 bases in between. DNA for the CDR3: TGTGCCAGCAGCCAAGCTACAGGGACCCAAGGACAAGGCAATGAGCAGTTCTTC. Translating it yields CASSQATGTQGQGNEQFF. Filled out from reference TRBV14 and TRBJ2-1, the complete variable domain reads EAGVTQFPSHSVIEKGQTVTLRCDPISGHDNLYWYRRVMGKEIKFLLHFVKESKQDESGMPNNRFLAERTGGTYSTLKVQPAELEDSGVYFCASSQATGTQGQGNEQFFGPGTRLTVL.

This clone was seen once. The chain couples TRBV9 to TRBJ2-1, with a possible D match to TRBD1 (6 bases). The CDR3 has 15 amino acids. The germline gives CDR1 SGDLS, CDR2 YYNGEE. Trimming cost V 0 bases and J 1 base, with 8 bases left between them. The CDR3 DNA is TGTGCCAGCAGCGTAGTAGGGGGATCCTACAATGAGCAGTTCTTC. This encodes CASSVVGGSYNEQFF.

This chain joins TRBV19 and TRBJ1-1; D perhaps matches TRBD1 (5 bases). V was shortened by 1 base and J by 0 bases, with 9 bases between the two germline ends. This CDR3 contains 15 residues. Germline-derived CDR1 and CDR2 are LNHDA and SQIVND (reference sequence). The CDR3 region is CASSIATAMNTEAFF. The CDR3 DNA sequence: TGTGCCAGTAGTATAGCGACAGCGATGAACACTGAAGCTTTCTTT. Together with reference TRBV19 and TRBJ1-1, the CDR3 gives the full variable domain: DGGITQSPKYLFRKEGQNVTLSCEQNLNHDAMYWYRQDPGQGLRLIYYSQIVNDFQKGDIAEGYSVSREKKESFPLTVTSAQKNPTAFYLCASSIATAMNTEAFFGQGTRLTVV.

The chain combines TRBV7-9 with TRBJ2-1; possibly TRBD2 for D (6 bases). Trimming took 0 bases from V and 4 from J, leaving 10 bases between them. Germline V gives CDR1 SEHNR, CDR2 FQNEAQ (reference sequence). The CDR3 consists of 15 residues. The DNA for the CDR3 is TGTGCCAGCAGCTTAGCGGGAGGATTTTACAATGAGCAGTTCTTC. Amino acid sequence: CASSLAGGFYNEQFF. Full variable domain (outside the CDR3, taken from reference TRBV7-9 and TRBJ2-1): DTGVSQNPRHKITKRGQNVTFRCDPISEHNRLYWYRQTLGQGPEFLTYFQNEAQLEKSRLLSDRFSAERPKGSFSTLEIQRTEQGDSAMYLCASSLAGGFYNEQFFGPGTRLTVL.

This clone was seen only once. The V and J genes are TRBV5-4 and TRBJ2-7; 9 positions agree with TRBD1. Germline V gene data show CDR1 as SGHNT and CDR2 as YYREEE (reference sequence). This CDR3 comprises 15 residues. J was trimmed by 4 bases and V by 9 bases; bases with no gene match: 14. The DNA of the CDR3 is TGTGCCACCGGAACAGGGGGCGCAAATGGGTACGAGCAGTACTTC. The encoded protein is CATGTGGANGYEQYF.

V usage is TRBV6-6 and J usage is TRBJ1-2, with 8 bases fitting TRBD1. V lost 2 bases, J lost 3 bases, and 5 bases stayed unmatched. From germline, CDR1 is MNHNY and CDR2 SVGAGI (reference sequence). The length of the CDR3 is 15 residues. CDR3 sequence reads: CASSYGGTGDYGYTF. The CDR3, as DNA: TGTGCCAGCAGTTACGGCGGGACAGGAGACTATGGCTACACCTTC.

The V and J genes are TRBV28 and TRBJ2-5, with 8 positions matching TRBD1. CDR3 length: 15 residues. CDR1 is MDHEN and CDR2 is SYDVKM in the germline V gene. The V and J ends lost 5 bases and 2 bases, in that order; junction bases with no gene match: 7. CDR3 nucleotides: TGTGCCAGCAGTCCACAGCGGACAGGGCAAGAGACCCAGTACTTC. Protein product: CASSPQRTGQETQYF.

The chain combines TRBV7-9 with TRBJ2-7; possibly TRBD2 for D (6 bases). V gave up 2 bases and J gave up 4 bases, with 12 bases separating them. Germline V gene sequence: CDR1 SEHNR, CDR2 FQNEAQ (reference sequence). The CDR3 has 14 residues. In DNA, the CDR3 is TGTGCCAGCAGCTTACACGGGAGTGGTTACGAGCAGTACTTC. It translates to CASSLHGSGYEQYF. Variable domain in full (rest from reference TRBV7-9 and TRBJ2-7): DTGVSQNPRHKITKRGQNVTFRCDPISEHNRLYWYRQTLGQGPEFLTYFQNEAQLEKSRLLSDRFSAERPKGSFSTLEIQRTEQGDSAMYLCASSLHGSGYEQYFGPGTRLTVT.

This sequence joins TRBV7-2 and TRBJ2-7, with 10 positions matching TRBD1. Germline assignment: CDR1 SGHTA and CDR2 FQGNSA. This CDR3 contains 15 residues. V lost 3 bases to trimming and J lost 1 base; unmatched junction nucleotides: 3. CDR3 loop: CASSLEDRGSYEQYF. The CDR3 DNA sequence: TGTGCCAGCAGCTTGGAGGACAGGGGGTCCTACGAGCAGTACTTC.

This chain links TRBV6-5 with TRBJ1-4; 7 bases are shared with TRBD1. There are 15 residues in the CDR3. The ends lost 6 bases at V and 5 bases at J; junction bases unmatched: 9. Germline-derived CDR1 and CDR2 are MNHEY and SVGAGI. The CDR3 DNA is TGTGCCAGCAGGCCCGTCGGGACAGCGAATGAAAAACTGTTTTTT. This encodes CASRPVGTANEKLFF.

The gene calls are TRBV5-4 and TRBJ2-3; 8 bases align to TRBD2. The CDR3 sequence is 16 residues long. CDR1 is SGHNT and CDR2 is YYREEE in the germline V gene (reference sequence). Trimming at V came to 4 bases and at J to 4 bases, leaving 11 bases not matched to a gene. CDR3 DNA: TGTGCCAGCAGCCGGGGGAGCGGGAGTTGGGCAGATACGCAGTATTTT. Translated: CASSRGSGSWADTQYF. Combining the CDR3 with reference TRBV5-4 and TRBJ2-3 gives the whole variable domain ETGVTQSPTHLIKTRGQQVTLRCSSQSGHNTVSWYQQALGQGPQFIFQYYREEENGRGNFPPRFSGLQFPNYSSELNVNALELDDSALYLCASSRGSGSWADTQYFGPGTRLTVL.

The rearrangement links TRBV5-5 to TRBJ2-7; unclear D gene. V was clipped by 0 bases and J by 3 bases, with 4 bases between them. The germline V gene encodes CDR1 SGHKS and CDR2 YYEKEE (reference sequence). The CDR3 sequence is 12 residues long. Here the CDR3 reads CASSLGLYEQYF. The CDR3 nucleotides read TGTGCCAGCAGCTTGGGGCTCTACGAGCAGTACTTC. The variable domain in full, completed from reference TRBV5-5 and TRBJ2-7, reads DAGVTQSPTHLIKTRGQQVTLRCSPISGHKSVSWYQQVLGQGPQFIFQYYEKEERGRGNFPDRFSARQFPNYSSELNVNALLLGDSALYLCASSLGLYEQYFGPGTRLTVT.

The genes are TRBV18 and TRBJ1-4; 8 nucleotides line up with TRBD1. CDR1 KGHSH and CDR2 LQKENI come from the germline V gene. The CDR3 spans 15 residues. The V gene end was trimmed by 6 bases and the J gene end by 7 bases; junction bases not matched to a gene: 10. DNA of the CDR3: TGTGCCAGCTCCCCATCAGGACAGGGCCCTGAAAAACTGTTTTTT. It translates to CASSPSGQGPEKLFF.

The rearrangement joins TRBV28 to TRBJ2-1; a weak D match, TRBD1 (6 bases). V was shortened by 2 bases and J by 11 bases, with 22 bases between the two germline ends. This CDR3 is built from 16 residues. The germline V gene has CDR1 MDHEN and CDR2 SYDVKM. The CDR3 nucleotides are TGTGCCAGCAGTTTACTTGGGTCAGGGGTCACAAATCAGCAGTTCTTC. It translates to CASSLLGSGVTNQQFF.

The chain uses TRBV6-1 and TRBJ2-3; 13 bases are a match to TRBD2. The CDR3 contains 14 residues. Germline V gene lookup returns CDR1 MNHNS and CDR2 SASEGT. V dropped 8 bases and J dropped 4; count of bases not matched to a gene: 3. The CDR3 DNA reads TGTGCCAGCTCCGGACTAGCGGGGGCAGATACGCAGTATTTT. Its translation: CASSGLAGADTQYF.

The chain couples TRBV11-2 to TRBJ2-3, with a tentative D call TRBD2 (7 bases). V was clipped by 3 bases and J by 0 bases, with 10 bases between them. Germline V gives CDR1 SGHAT, CDR2 FQNNGV. This CDR3 spans 15 amino acids. CDR3 sequence reads: CASSFRGASTDTQYF. The DNA for the CDR3 is TGTGCCAGCAGCTTCCGGGGGGCGAGCACAGATACGCAGTATTTT.

This clone was picked up one time. The V gene is TRBV2, the J gene TRBJ1-5; 7 bases match TRBD1. The trim removed 4 bases at V and 3 bases at J, leaving 3 bases unmatched. The germline CDR1 and CDR2 sequences are SNHLY and FYNNEI. CDR3 length equals 14 residues. The CDR3: CASSVDRVNQPQHF. Written as DNA, the CDR3 is TGTGCCAGCAGTGTCGACAGGGTCAATCAGCCCCAGCATTTT.

V usage is TRBV11-3 and J usage is TRBJ2-3, with D tentatively TRBD2 (6 bases). Germline assignment: CDR1 SGHNT and CDR2 YENEEA. The V end lost 7 bases, the J end lost 0 bases, and 17 bases lay between the germline ends. There are 16 residues in the CDR3. The CDR3 DNA reads TGTGCCAGCACCAAACTTAGCGGAGCTAGCACAGATACGCAGTATTTT. Translated, it gives CASTKLSGASTDTQYF.

The count of this clone is one. V usage is TRBV7-2 and J usage is TRBJ1-5, with no clear D. CDR1 and CDR2 from the germline V gene are SGHTA and FQGNSA. V was pared by 5 bases and J by 6 bases, with 17 bases between. This CDR3 is built from 15 residues. The CDR3 loop reads CASSDLGRASQPQHF. CDR3 coding DNA: TGTGCCAGCAGCGATCTAGGGAGGGCCTCTCAGCCCCAGCATTTT.

This clone was counted once. The chain is built from TRBV28 and TRBJ2-7; the match to TRBD1 covers 8 bases. V lost 7 bases and J lost 2; bases outside the gene matches: 4. The germline V gene encodes CDR1 MDHEN and CDR2 SYDVKM. CDR3 size: 13 residues. CDR3: CASIGQGPYEQYF. Written as DNA, the CDR3 is TGTGCCAGCATAGGACAGGGCCCCTACGAGCAGTACTTC.

The V call is TRBV18, the J call TRBJ2-6; possibly TRBD1 for D (6 bases). Germline V lookup: CDR1 KGHSH, CDR2 LQKENI. This CDR3 contains 16 residues. Trimming took off 3 bases at V and 1 base at J, with 10 bases between the two ends. DNA for the CDR3: TGTGCCAGCTCACCTACACAGGGTTCTGGGGCCAACGTCCTGACTTTC. It encodes CASSPTQGSGANVLTF.

V gene TRBV5-1 combines with J gene TRBJ1-3; no definite D call. Per the germline V gene, CDR1 is SGHRS and CDR2 is YFSETQ. Trimming shortened V by 0 bases and J by 0 bases, and 7 bases separated the two germline ends. The CDR3 consists of 15 residues. The CDR3 loop reads CASSLGVNSGNTIYF. CDR3 nucleotide sequence: TGCGCCAGCAGCTTGGGAGTTAACTCTGGAAACACCATATATTTT.

The chain employs TRBV7-8 and TRBJ1-4, with D perhaps matching TRBD1 (5 bases). CDR3 size: 16 residues. In germline, CDR1 is SGHVS, CDR2 FQNEAQ. The V gene lost 5 bases and the J gene lost 0 bases, with 13 bases spanning the gap. As DNA, the CDR3 is TGTGCCAGCAGCCGGGAGGGGAGGGCAACTAATGAAAAACTGTTTTTT. It codes for CASSREGRATNEKLFF.

V gene TRBV7-9 combines with J gene TRBJ2-5; 7 bases line up with TRBD1. The germline CDR1 and CDR2 sequences are SEHNR and FQNEAQ (reference sequence). The CDR3 has 14 residues. J was trimmed by 5 bases and V by 6 bases; bases with no gene match: 9. DNA for the CDR3: TGTGCCAGCAGACAAAGAACAGGGGTTGAGACCCAGTACTTC. Translation gives CASRQRTGVETQYF.

This clone was observed a few times. The chain has TRBV7-9 and TRBJ2-7, with 8 bases aligning to TRBD2. Germline V gene lookup returns CDR1 SEHNR and CDR2 FQNEAQ (reference sequence). V lost 5 bases, J lost 5 bases, and 11 bases stayed unmatched. The CDR3 is 15 residues long. CDR3 region: CASSPAQREIDEQYF. The CDR3 nucleotides read TGTGCCAGCAGCCCCGCCCAGCGGGAGATCGACGAGCAGTACTTC.

This chain joins TRBV19 and TRBJ2-6, with D unclear. Trimming shortened V by 0 bases and J by 0 bases, and 6 bases separated the two germline ends. The CDR3 runs 16 residues. CDR1 and CDR2 from the germline V gene are LNHDA and SQIVND (reference sequence). The CDR3 reads CASSIDVSSGANVLTF. The CDR3 region has the DNA TGTGCCAGTAGTATAGATGTCAGCTCTGGGGCCAACGTCCTGACTTTC.

The chain combines TRBV2 with TRBJ2-3; maybe TRBD1 (6 bases). The V end lost 4 bases, the J end lost 6 bases, and 17 bases lay between the germline ends. The CDR3 runs to 15 residues. The V gene's germline CDR1 is SNHLY and CDR2 FYNNEI. For the CDR3, the DNA is TGTGCCAGCAGTGCAGCTGGAACAGGGTTGGATACGCAGTATTTT. It yields the protein CASSAAGTGLDTQYF. Based on the CDR3 plus reference TRBV2 and TRBJ2-3, the full variable domain is EPEVTQTPSHQVTQMGQEVILRCVPISNHLYFYWYRQILGQKVEFLVSFYNNEISEKSEIFDDQFSVERPDGSNFTLKIRSTKLEDSAMYFCASSAAGTGLDTQYFGPGTRLTVL.

About this clone itself: A junction end diverges from the germline sequence, so it may reflect a read error. Other DNA sequences in this sample translate to the same CDR3. The CDR3 region is CASSYGTGPYEQYF. The CDR3 coding sequence is TGTGCTAGCAGTTACGGGACAGGGCCCTACGAGCAGTACTTC. The rearrangement uses TRBV6-6 and TRBJ2-7, with 9 nucleotides matching TRBD1. CDR1 and CDR2 (germline): MNHNY, SVGAGI (reference sequence). The CDR3 covers 14 residues.

This chain joins TRBV6-1 and TRBJ1-6; D gene unclear. CDR1 is MNHNS, CDR2 SASEGT, per germline. Trimming left V 8 bases short and J 0 bases short, with 11 bases between. The CDR3 runs 15 residues. The CDR3 bases are TGTGCCAGCGATCCCCCGGGCTCCTATAATTCACCCCTCCACTTT. It yields the protein CASDPPGSYNSPLHF.